This TCR beta chain was found in a study of blood T cell repertoires in COVID-19. TCRdb's table, derived via immunoSEQ multiplex PCR, lists solely in-frame clones and lacks some. The sample consists of over 50,000 clones, 76% of them appearing once. CDR3 length equals 16 residues. Germline assignment: CDR1 SGHTA and CDR2 FQGNSA. Losses at the gene ends were 2 bases for V and 6 bases for J; bases not matched to a gene: 9. The sequencing input was peripheral blood. The receptor's source is a woman in her forties or fifties with active or convalescent COVID-19. V usage is TRBV7-2 and J usage is TRBJ1-1; 10 bases agree with TRBD1. CDR3 residues: CASSLRGTGVNAEAFF. CDR3 in DNA: TGTGCCAGCAGCTTAAGGGGGACAGGGGTTAACGCTGAAGCTTTCTTT.